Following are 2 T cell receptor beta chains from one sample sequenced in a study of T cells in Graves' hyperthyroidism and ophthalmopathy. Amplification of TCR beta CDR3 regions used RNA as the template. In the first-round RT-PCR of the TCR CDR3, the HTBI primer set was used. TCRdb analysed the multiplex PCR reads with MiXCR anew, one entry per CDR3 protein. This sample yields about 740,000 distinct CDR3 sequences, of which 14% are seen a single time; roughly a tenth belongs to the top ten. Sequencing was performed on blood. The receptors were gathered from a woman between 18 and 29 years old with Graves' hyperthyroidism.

The CDR3 sequence: CSVEFAGEVTGELFF. The CDR3 bases are TGCAGCGTTGAGTTTGCGGGAGAGGTCACCGGGGAGCTGTTTTTT. The chain joins TRBV29-1 to TRBJ2-2; 7 nucleotides match TRBD2. The V gene's germline CDR1 is SQVTM and CDR2 ANQGSEA. Trimming cost V 3 bases and J 4 bases; bases outside gene matches: 8. The CDR3 extends over 15 amino acids.

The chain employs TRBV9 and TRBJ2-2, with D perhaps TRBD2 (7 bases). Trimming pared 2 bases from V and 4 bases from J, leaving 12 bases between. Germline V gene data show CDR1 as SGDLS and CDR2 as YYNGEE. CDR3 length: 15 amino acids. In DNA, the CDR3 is TGTGCCAGCAGCGTGGGGGGGCTGGGCACCGGGGAGCTGTTTTTT. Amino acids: CASSVGGLGTGELFF.